A single sample gave rise to the 22 T cell receptor beta chains below, sequenced in a study of blood T cell repertoires in COVID-19. Here immunoSEQ multiplex PCR was the method, and the copy in TCRdb shows in-frame clones only, minus some. The sample holds about 230,000 clones, 86% seen once. Source material: peripheral blood. The receptors shown here come from a man between 45 and 60 years old with COVID-19, enrolled during active disease.

The CDR3 nucleotides are TGTGCCAGCAGCGGGACAGGGTTGGACACTGAAGCTTTCTTT. Its protein is CASSGTGLDTEAFF. V gene TRBV5-4 combines with J gene TRBJ1-1, with 9 bases fitting TRBD1. The CDR3 contains 14 residues. V lost 4 bases to trimming and J lost 3 bases; unmatched junction nucleotides: 4. Germline CDR1 SGHNT, CDR2 YYREEE (reference sequence).

The genes are TRBV5-6 and TRBJ2-7; D remains ambiguous. From germline, CDR1 is SGHDT and CDR2 YYEEEE. CDR3 length: 15 amino acids. V shed 5 bases and J shed 3 bases, with 18 bases lying between them. The CDR3 region has the DNA TGTGCCAGCAGTTATAGACTGGGTGATCGCTACGAGCAGTACTTC. It codes for CASSYRLGDRYEQYF.

The rearrangement uses TRBV5-4 and TRBJ1-6; TRBD1 might be the D (6 bases). Per the germline V gene, CDR1 is SGHNT and CDR2 is YYREEE (reference sequence). The CDR3 has 15 residues. V lost 4 bases and J 6 bases, leaving 14 bases between the germline ends. CDR3 nucleotide sequence: TGTGCCAGCAGCCAAATGACAGGAGGTAATTCACCCCTCCACTTT. This sequence encodes CASSQMTGGNSPLHF. The entire variable domain, with the rest obtained from reference TRBV5-4 and TRBJ1-6, is as follows: ETGVTQSPTHLIKTRGQQVTLRCSSQSGHNTVSWYQQALGQGPQFIFQYYREEENGRGNFPPRFSGLQFPNYSSELNVNALELDDSALYLCASSQMTGGNSPLHFGNGTRLTVT.

The chain combines TRBV10-2 with TRBJ2-1; possibly TRBD2 for D (5 bases). The CDR3 has 15 amino acids. The ends were cut back, 6 bases at V and 4 bases at J, with 16 bases in the middle. Germline CDR1 WSHSY, CDR2 SAAADI. CDR3 amino acids: CASRPRSGRYNEQFF. DNA for the CDR3: TGCGCCAGCAGACCCCGGTCTGGGAGATACAATGAGCAGTTCTTC.

The rearrangement links TRBV6-6 to TRBJ2-5; 9 bases agree with TRBD2. Germline loops: CDR1 MNHNY, CDR2 SVGAGI (reference sequence). This CDR3 is built from 16 residues. Trimming removed 2 bases from V and 1 base from J; junction bases left unmatched: 5. The CDR3 DNA sequence: TGTGCCAGCAGTTACCCCAGCGGGAGGATCCAAGAGACCCAGTACTTC. Encoded protein: CASSYPSGRIQETQYF.

The V call is TRBV4-2, the J call TRBJ2-3, with D possibly matching TRBD1 (5 bases). CDR3 length: 16 amino acids. From germline, CDR1 is LGHNA and CDR2 YNFKEQ. Deletions cut 3 bases from V and 6 bases from J, with 19 bases between. DNA of the CDR3: TGTGCCAGCAGCCAGATGGACAACGCCCGTAGGGATACGCAGTATTTT. Translation gives CASSQMDNARRDTQYF.

The rearrangement links TRBV20-1 to TRBJ2-3; 8 positions agree with TRBD2. CDR3 length: 14 residues. From germline, CDR1 is DFQATT and CDR2 SNEGSKA (reference sequence). V lost 3 bases and J lost 4; bases outside the gene matches: 6. The CDR3: CSASWRGAPDTQYF. CDR3 in DNA: TGCAGTGCTAGTTGGCGGGGGGCCCCAGATACGCAGTATTTT.

This clone was counted once. J is TRBJ1-1 and V is TRBV27; tentatively, D is TRBD1 (6 bases). CDR1 MNHEY and CDR2 SMNVEV come from the germline V gene (reference sequence). The CDR3 totals 12 residues. Trimming took off 6 bases at V and 11 bases at J, with 16 bases between the two ends. CDR3 sequence reads: CASSKEQGTAFF. DNA of the CDR3: TGTGCCAGCAGCAAGGAACAGGGAACCGCTTTCTTT.

The chain couples TRBV6-5 to TRBJ2-3, with TRBD1 identical over 10 bases. The CDR3 has 14 residues. The J segment lost 6 bases and the V segment lost 5 bases, leaving 5 bases of the junction unmatched. CDR1 and CDR2 from the germline V gene are MNHEY and SVGAGI. The CDR3 spells CASSLGQGVDTQYF. For the CDR3, the DNA is TGTGCCAGCAGTCTAGGACAGGGGGTGGATACGCAGTATTTT.

The chain carries TRBV30 and TRBJ2-1; 12 bases align to TRBD2. V was pared by 5 bases and J by 12 bases, with 11 bases of the junction left unmatched. The germline CDR1 and CDR2 sequences are GTSNPN and SVGIG (reference sequence). CDR3 length: 14 residues. CDR3 sequence: CAWETSGRSHGQFF. The CDR3 bases are TGTGCCTGGGAGACTAGCGGGAGATCCCATGGGCAGTTCTTC.

V and J are TRBV24-1 and TRBJ2-5, with a tentative D call TRBD1 (5 bases). The V gene lost 6 bases and the J gene lost 5 bases, with 18 bases spanning the gap. CDR3 length: 15 residues. Looked up from germline, CDR1 is KGHDR and CDR2 is SFDVKD. The CDR3 reads CATSLSQGVGETQYF. The DNA of the CDR3 is TGTGCCACCAGTCTTTCCCAGGGCGTCGGCGAGACCCAGTACTTC.

The CDR3 region has the DNA TGTGCCAGCAGCCCGGGACAGGGAAGGGGGTACACTGAAGCTTTCTTT. This encodes CASSPGQGRGYTEAFF. V and J are TRBV3-1 (or the pseudogene TRBV3-2) and TRBJ1-1; 9 bases align to TRBD1. The CDR3 consists of 16 residues. With 4 bases clipped from V and 3 bases from J, the junction kept 9 bases outside the gene matches. The germline V gene encodes CDR1 LGHDT and CDR2 YNNKEL (reference sequence).

The chain is built from TRBV30 and TRBJ2-3; 11 nucleotides match TRBD2. The CDR3 contains 15 residues. The V gene's germline CDR1 is GTSNPN and CDR2 SVGIG (reference sequence). V dropped 1 base and J dropped 4; count of bases not matched to a gene: 4. The CDR3 loop is CAWSALAGVPDTQYF. CDR3 nucleotide sequence: TGTGCCTGGAGTGCACTAGCGGGAGTTCCAGATACGCAGTATTTT.

This rearrangement joins TRBV7-2 to TRBJ2-5; TRBD2 agrees at 10 bases. CDR1 and CDR2 (germline): SGHTA, FQGNSA. V lost 1 base and J lost 4; bases outside the gene matches: 12. This CDR3 spans 18 amino acids. This CDR3 reads CASSLGIAAGGPGETQYF. In DNA form, the CDR3 reads TGTGCCAGCAGCTTAGGGATTGCAGCGGGGGGGCCGGGAGAGACCCAGTACTTC.

V and J are TRBV14 and TRBJ2-4, with 13 bases identical to TRBD2. Germline assignment: CDR1 SGHDN and CDR2 FVKESK. Germline trimming cut 9 bases from V and 1 base from J; bases unmatched to any gene: 9. The CDR3 covers 17 residues. CDR3 loop: CARTTSGRPGAKNIQYF. For the CDR3, the DNA is TGTGCCAGAACGACTAGCGGGAGGCCCGGGGCCAAAAACATTCAGTACTTC.

V is TRBV19 and J is TRBJ1-5, with D perhaps matching TRBD1 (5 bases). Deletions cut 3 bases from V and 2 bases from J, with 14 bases between. The CDR3 runs 16 residues. Germline V lookup: CDR1 LNHDA, CDR2 SQIVND (reference sequence). CDR3 sequence (DNA): TGTGCCAGTAGTATTTTTAGGGGTAGTGGCAATCAGCCCCAGCATTTT. Translated, it gives CASSIFRGSGNQPQHF. Drawing the rest from reference TRBV19 and TRBJ1-5, the complete variable domain is DGGITQSPKYLFRKEGQNVTLSCEQNLNHDAMYWYRQDPGQGLRLIYYSQIVNDFQKGDIAEGYSVSREKKESFPLTVTSAQKNPTAFYLCASSIFRGSGNQPQHFGDGTRLSIL.

The V gene is TRBV7-9, the J gene TRBJ2-1; 11 bases are a match to TRBD1. Trimming cost V 5 bases and J 6 bases; bases outside gene matches: 6. The germline CDR1 and CDR2 sequences are SEHNR and FQNEAQ (reference sequence). The CDR3 is made up of 15 amino acids. CDR3 loop: CASSPGTGGLNEQFF. The CDR3 region has the DNA TGTGCCAGCAGCCCCGGGACAGGGGGTCTCAATGAGCAGTTCTTC.

The V and J genes are TRBV21-1 and TRBJ1-5; TRBD1, the D gene given by the table, was not confirmed from the DNA. TRBV21-1 is recorded as a pseudogene. CDR3 length equals 16 residues. The CDR3 loop reads CARDETGWVSGQPQHF. CDR3 nucleotides: TGTGCCAGAGATGAGACAGGGTGGGTTAGCGGTCAGCCCCAGCATTTT.

There are many counts of this clone. The CDR3 spells CASSQEITAKRLAGGYEQYF. The CDR3 DNA reads as TGCGCCAGCAGCCAAGAAATAACAGCAAAGAGACTAGCGGGAGGGTACGAGCAGTACTTC. This chain connects TRBV4-1 to TRBJ2-7, with TRBD2 matching over 14 bases. V trimming: 0 bases; J trimming: 4 bases; junction bases outside the gene matches: 14. The CDR3 runs 20 residues. CDR1 MGHRA and CDR2 YSYEKL come from the germline V gene.

In this sample, this clone turned up once. V is TRBV5-1 and J is TRBJ2-3; TRBD2 agrees at 9 bases. There are 16 residues in the CDR3. Germline V gene data show CDR1 as SGHRS and CDR2 as YFSETQ. The V and J ends lost 0 bases and 2 bases, in that order; junction bases with no gene match: 4. The CDR3 protein is CASSLAGTSYTDTQYF. CDR3 in DNA: TGCGCCAGCAGCTTGGCCGGGACTAGCTACACAGATACGCAGTATTTT.

The chain carries TRBV10-3 and TRBJ1-5; D may be TRBD1 (5 bases). Trimming took 0 bases from V and 7 from J, leaving 10 bases between them. The CDR3 length is 14 residues. CDR1 is ENHRY, CDR2 SYGVKD, per germline. The DNA for the CDR3 is TGTGCCATCAGTGAGTCGGGGGGAGACCAGCCCCAGCATTTT. Translated, it gives CAISESGGDQPQHF.

This sequence joins TRBV5-6 and TRBJ1-1, with TRBD1 matching over 12 bases. There are 16 residues in the CDR3. The junction had 5 bases not matched to a gene; V was cut back by 4 bases and J by 1 base. CDR1 and CDR2 from the germline V gene are SGHDT and YYEEEE. The CDR3 reads CASSTGTGGRNTEAFF. The CDR3 nucleotides read TGTGCCAGCAGCACCGGGACAGGGGGCAGGAACACTGAAGCTTTCTTT.